This entry describes one TCR beta chain. This entry is derived from a study of blood T cell repertoires in COVID-19. CDR1 is SGHVS, CDR2 FQNEAQ, per germline. Trimming pared 3 bases from V and 4 bases from J, leaving 12 bases between. CDR3 length: 14 residues. TCRdb's table, derived via immunoSEQ multiplex PCR, lists solely in-frame clones and lacks some. The sample has about 670,000 clones, about 90% seen once. The source is a woman between 18 and 30 years old with acute or convalescent COVID-19. The sample consisted of peripheral blood. The V and J genes are TRBV7-8 and TRBJ1-2; weak D call: TRBD1 (5 bases). The DNA of the CDR3 is TGTGCCAGCAGCTTCGAGACAGCCCCCTATGGCTACACCTTC. Translating gives CASSFETAPYGYTF.